This TCR beta chain was retrieved from a study of shared clonotypes between healthy human individuals. This CDR3 region has 14 residues. Germline loops: CDR1 SGHTA, CDR2 FQGTGA. The V end was cut by 4 bases, the J end by 4 bases, with 10 bases between. Study conclusions and caveats: Shared clonotypes: about 5% naive CD4, around 3.5% naive CD8, under 2.5% memory CD4, 0.4% memory CD8. Generally, naive subsets (rather than memory subsets) showed larger estimated richness.

Authors' processing steps: Because ImmunoSEQ provided only junction sequences with no quality scores, the filtering differed. Assay: immunoSEQ multiplex PCR; the TCRdb copy retains only in-frame clones and omits some. V, J and clone size are taken as reported in that table, and D and trimming were inferred from the DNA itself. The sample contains about 600,000 clones, more than 95% of which appear only once. Caucasian adults living in Nashville, Tennessee, provided all samples. A remark on this clone: Its antigen is as yet unknown.

The chain carries TRBV7-3 and TRBJ2-2; tentative D call: TRBD1 (6 bases). Sequencing used naive CD4+ T cells sorted from blood. Subset given: CD45RA+ positively selected. The source is a woman in her 30s in good health. The CDR3 sequence: CASSSGQITGELFF. CDR3 DNA: TGTGCCAGCAGCTCTGGACAGATCACCGGGGAGCTGTTTTTT.